These 23 T cell receptor beta chains were all obtained from the same sample, sequenced in a study of breast tumors, draining lymph nodes, adjacent tissues. In TCRdb, the multiplex PCR reads were re-called with MiXCR into one record per CDR3 protein. The sample lists around 140,000 distinct CDR3 sequences, around 22% occurring once. Samples came from axillary lymph nodes draining the breast cancer. Sequenced: axillary lymph node tissue. The origin of the receptors is a female donor with breast cancer. Some clones in this sample may be carry-over from other donors' samples.

The V and J genes are TRBV30 and TRBJ1-2, with 8 bases matching TRBD1. Unmatched junction bases numbered 3, after V lost 8 bases and J lost 4 bases. Per the germline V gene, CDR1 is GTSNPN and CDR2 is SVGIG (reference sequence). The CDR3 consists of 11 residues. CDR3 bases: TGTGCCACGGGACAGGTCTATGGCTACACCTTC. Translated: CATGQVYGYTF. The entire variable domain, with the rest obtained from reference TRBV30 and TRBJ1-2, is as follows: SQTIHQWPATLVQPVGSPLSLECTVEGTSNPNLYWYRQAAGRGLQLLFYSVGIGQISSEVPQNLSASRPQDRQFILSSKKLLLSDSGFYLCATGQVYGYTFGSGTRLTVV.

This clonotype appeared many times. The chain joins TRBV2 to TRBJ2-1, with no clear D. This CDR3 is built from 16 residues. Germline V gene data show CDR1 as SNHLY and CDR2 as FYNNEI. Trimming cost V 2 bases and J 4 bases, with 15 bases left between them. The CDR3 is CASSEFPGPQYNEQFF. CDR3 DNA sequence: TGTGCCAGCAGTGAATTCCCCGGCCCCCAATACAATGAGCAGTTCTTC.

The genes are TRBV4-3 and TRBJ2-2; the D is unclear. Per the germline V gene, CDR1 is LGHNA and CDR2 is YSLEER. This CDR3 has 15 residues. V gave up 0 bases and J gave up 3 bases, with 8 bases separating them. In DNA, the CDR3 is TGCGCCAGCAGCCAAGAAGGTCGAGACACCGGGGAGCTGTTTTTT. Protein sequence: CASSQEGRDTGELFF.

At least ten counts were recorded for this clonotype. The chain is built from TRBV10-3 and TRBJ2-3; tentative D call: TRBD1 (6 bases). The CDR3 totals 14 residues. From germline, CDR1 is ENHRY and CDR2 SYGVKD. V gave up 4 bases and J gave up 1 base, with 9 bases separating them. CDR3 in DNA: TGTGCCATCAGTGCAGGGGCACGCACAGATACGCAGTATTTT. This codes for CAISAGARTDTQYF.

This clonotype was recorded many times. The V gene is TRBV20-1, the J gene TRBJ2-3; D possibly corresponds to TRBD2 (6 bases). The germline gives CDR1 DFQATT, CDR2 SNEGSKA (reference sequence). CDR3 size: 14 residues. V was cut by 3 bases and J by 2 bases, with 12 bases left in between. CDR3 bases: TGCAGTGCTAGTGGGGCGGGGAACACAGATACGCAGTATTTT. Its protein is CSASGAGNTDTQYF.

Only a few counts were recorded for this clonotype. The rearrangement links TRBV3-1 to TRBJ1-4; D unclear. Germline loops: CDR1 LGHDT, CDR2 YNNKEL (reference sequence). The CDR3 has 15 residues. The V end lost 2 bases, the J end lost 0 bases, and 7 bases lay between the germline ends. The CDR3 here is CASSQNRATNEKLFF. Written as DNA, the CDR3 is TGTGCCAGCAGCCAAAACAGAGCAACTAATGAAAAACTGTTTTTT. Full variable domain (remainder filled in from reference TRBV3-1 and TRBJ1-4): DTAVSQTPKYLVTQMGNDKSIKCEQNLGHDTMYWYKQDSKKFLKIMFSYNNKELIINETVPNRFSPKSPDKAHLNLHINSLELGDSAVYFCASSQNRATNEKLFFGSGTQLSVL.

The chain recombines TRBV14 with TRBJ2-2; 9 nucleotides match TRBD1. Losses at the gene ends were 2 bases for V and 4 bases for J; bases not matched to a gene: 5. Germline V gene sequence: CDR1 SGHDN, CDR2 FVKESK. CDR3 length: 16 amino acids. The chain's CDR3 is CASSQKTGGVTGELFF. CDR3 DNA sequence: TGTGCCAGCAGCCAAAAAACAGGGGGCGTCACCGGGGAGCTGTTTTTT.

This clonotype has a count of ten or more. The DNA of the CDR3 is TGTGCCAGCAGCTTAACCAGGGCCCACTACGAGCAGTACTTC. It specifies CASSLTRAHYEQYF. The chain has TRBV7-2 and TRBJ2-7, with D perhaps TRBD1 (5 bases). The CDR3 has 14 residues. Trimming took 2 bases from V and 3 from J, leaving 11 bases between them. Germline V gives CDR1 SGHTA, CDR2 FQGNSA.

This clonotype showed up many times. The V gene is TRBV19, the J gene TRBJ2-2; no firm D call. Trimming cost V 5 bases and J 1 base, with 11 bases left between them. The length of the CDR3 is 15 residues. Looked up from germline, CDR1 is LNHDA and CDR2 is SQIVND (reference sequence). The CDR3 DNA reads TGTGCCAGTAGTCAAAAGGACGGGAACACCGGGGAGCTGTTTTTT. Residues: CASSQKDGNTGELFF.

The sample holds a few counts of this clonotype. The CDR3 loop reads CASSQRETRNTGELFF. In DNA form, the CDR3 reads TGTGCCAGCAGCCAAAGGGAGACACGGAACACCGGGGAGCTGTTTTTT. The chain uses TRBV3-1 and TRBJ2-2, with a tentative D call TRBD2 (5 bases). Germline values: CDR1 LGHDT, CDR2 YNNKEL (reference sequence). This CDR3 contains 16 residues. The V and J ends lost 2 bases and 1 base respectively, with 11 bases between them.

This clonotype is labeled as medium-sized (0.01 to 0.1%). The chain has TRBV20-1 and TRBJ1-2; D not resolved. CDR3 length: 14 residues. The V and J ends lost 6 bases and 2 bases respectively, with 16 bases between them. The germline V gene encodes CDR1 DFQATT and CDR2 SNEGSKA (reference sequence). DNA for the CDR3: TGCAGTGCCCCGGAGACCGACGGAAACTATGGCTACACCTTC. As protein: CSAPETDGNYGYTF.

As to this clonotype: A clone one base away is much larger, so this may be a read error. The chain combines TRBV14 with TRBJ2-7; 9 bases fit TRBD2. Unmatched junction bases numbered 10, after V lost 5 bases and J lost 8 bases. The CDR3 spans 14 residues. Per germline, CDR1 SGHDN and CDR2 FVKESK. The CDR3 nucleotides read TGTGCCAGCAGCGCGGCGGGAGGGCCCGGCAAGCAGTACTTC. It translates to CASSAAGGPGKQYF.

Ten or more counts support this clonotype. V gene TRBV12-3 or TRBV12-4 combines with J gene TRBJ2-5; 7 nucleotides align to TRBD1. V dropped 5 bases and J dropped 2; count of bases not matched to a gene: 5. This CDR3 has 14 residues. CDR3 residues: CASSRTGGQETQYF. CDR3 in DNA: TGTGCCAGCAGTCGGACAGGCGGGCAAGAGACCCAGTACTTC.

This clonotype was seen many times. The V call is TRBV6-1, the J call TRBJ2-3; 8 bases match TRBD2. The V segment lost 5 bases and the J segment 3 bases; nucleotides outside the gene matches: 13. The CDR3 covers 17 residues. Germline-derived CDR1 and CDR2 are MNHNS and SASEGT. The CDR3 DNA reads as TGTGCCAGCAGTTCTGGCGGAAGCGGGAGATGGACAGATACGCAGTATTTT. Its protein product is CASSSGGSGRWTDTQYF.

Points on this clonotype: At one of its ends the junction is not consistent with the germline gene, which may arise from a read error. This chain connects TRBV25-1 to TRBJ1-3; D remains unclear. Germline V gene sequence: CDR1 MGHDK, CDR2 SYGVNS. The CDR3 extends over 13 amino acids. CDR3: CDSSEFRGNTIYF. CDR3 nucleotides: TGTGACAGCAGTGAATTCAGGGGAAACACCATATATTTT.

In its sample, this clonotype was seen a few times. The chain uses TRBV6-1 and TRBJ2-6, with unresolved D. Germline V gene lookup returns CDR1 MNHNS and CDR2 SASEGT. The CDR3 is made up of 14 amino acids. Trimming left V 11 bases short and J 0 bases short, with 11 bases between. The CDR3 DNA reads TGTGCCGGCACATCGAACTCTGGGGCCAACGTCCTGACTTTC. Its translation is CAGTSNSGANVLTF.

This clonotype was seen repeatedly, ten times or more. V is TRBV29-1 and J is TRBJ2-1; 8 bases line up with TRBD1. The CDR3 totals 18 residues. Trimming cost V 0 bases and J 0 bases; bases outside gene matches: 10. The germline V gene encodes CDR1 SQVTM and CDR2 ANQGSEA. The CDR3 DNA sequence: TGCAGCGTTGAAGACCCAGGACAGGGTTGGGCCTCCTACAATGAGCAGTTCTTC. Translating it yields CSVEDPGQGWASYNEQFF.

This clonotype was seen ten or more times. The DNA of the CDR3 is TGTGCCATCAGGGGGACAGGGGGCGCCGAGCAGTACTTC. Its protein product is CAIRGTGGAEQYF. The V gene is TRBV10-3, the J gene TRBJ2-7; 12 bases match TRBD1. Germline loops: CDR1 ENHRY, CDR2 SYGVKD. J gave up 6 bases and V 6 bases, and 3 bases lay outside the gene matches. The CDR3 sequence is 13 residues long.

This clonotype was recorded at least ten times. V usage is TRBV29-1 and J usage is TRBJ2-1, with 11 bases lining up with TRBD2. V lost 3 bases, J lost 6 bases, and 7 bases stayed unmatched. Germline values: CDR1 SQVTM, CDR2 ANQGSEA. The CDR3 runs to 15 residues. CDR3 amino acids: CSVDLAGGGGNEQFF. Here the CDR3 DNA reads TGCAGCGTTGATTTAGCGGGAGGGGGGGGCAATGAGCAGTTCTTC.

This clonotype was detected many times. This rearrangement joins TRBV9 to TRBJ2-2; 8 positions match TRBD2. Germline loops: CDR1 SGDLS, CDR2 YYNGEE. The CDR3 is 17 amino acids. V dropped 4 bases and J dropped 1; count of bases not matched to a gene: 9. DNA of the CDR3: TGTGCCAGCAGCCCTCCCTGGGCGGGAGGGAACACCGGGGAGCTGTTTTTT. This translates into CASSPPWAGGNTGELFF.

The CDR3 region has the DNA TGCAGCGTTGAAAGGGGTGGCGAAAAACTGTTTTTT. It yields the protein CSVERGGEKLFF. The genes are TRBV29-1 and TRBJ1-4; TRBD1 is a possible D gene (5 bases). Trimming cost V 2 bases and J 8 bases, with 9 bases left between them. This CDR3 spans 12 amino acids. Germline V gene data show CDR1 as SQVTM and CDR2 as ANQGSEA.

This clonotype was counted many times. The chain combines TRBV20-1 with TRBJ2-1; TRBD2 agrees at 13 bases. J was trimmed by 9 bases and V by 6 bases; bases with no gene match: 8. There are 14 residues in the CDR3. CDR1 is DFQATT, CDR2 SNEGSKA, per germline (reference sequence). The chain's CDR3 is CSASGLAGEREQFF. The CDR3 DNA reads as TGCAGTGCCTCCGGACTAGCGGGAGAGCGTGAGCAGTTCTTC.

This clonotype has just a few counts. This chain uses TRBV28 with TRBJ2-6, with 9 nucleotides matching TRBD1. Germline CDR1 and CDR2: MDHEN and SYDVKM. The junction had 7 bases not matched to a gene; V was cut back by 7 bases and J by 15 bases. The CDR3 length is 12 residues. This CDR3 is CASTRDRDSLTF. The CDR3, as DNA: TGTGCCAGCACCCGGGACAGGGATTCCCTGACTTTC.